This record concerns one TCR beta chain sequence. Antigen unknown. This entry belongs to a study of shared clonotypes between healthy human individuals. Study-wide results and limits: Naive CD4 clonotype sharing across several donors was 4.5% to 6%. Shared clonotypes across all four donors exceeded non-shared ones in generation probability.

Naive-designated CD8 cells lacked CD45RO, were positively enriched for CCR7, and omitted terminally differentiated effector memory CD45RA+ cells. Adults of Caucasian background living in Nashville, Tennessee made up all donors. At deep level, the assay was performed. Profiling relied on immunoSEQ multiplex PCR, and the TCRdb table lists in-frame clones only, not all of them. Of about 1,800,000 clones in the sample, about 95% are singletons; the top ten hold roughly 1.2%. The V and J ends lost 4 bases and 6 bases respectively, with 16 bases between them. Germline V gene lookup returns CDR1 MDHEN and CDR2 SYDVKM. This CDR3 contains 15 residues.

The chain carries TRBV28 and TRBJ1-5; no definite D call. Sequenced material: naive CD8+ T cells sorted from blood. This receptor was obtained from a man between 18 and 29 years old in good health. The CDR3 nucleotides read TGTGCCAGCAGTTCCGGGTCGGGCTCCGGTCAGCCCCAGCATTTT. It translates to CASSSGSGSGQPQHF.